This paragraph covers one T cell receptor beta chain sequence. The antigen is not known. CDR1 SGHNT and CDR2 YENEEA come from the germline V gene. The CDR3 is made up of 15 amino acids. V lost 1 base and J lost 1, with 11 bases in between. These data belong to a study of immune evolution from preneoplasia to lung adenocarcinoma. TCRdb's copy holds only in-frame clones and misses some; the assay was immunoSEQ multiplex PCR. The sample has roughly 2,200 clones; 80% are singletons. Whole-study results and caveats: Clonality was highest in normal lung, lower in later-stage lesions apparently. Top clone frequencies peaked in normal lung, apparently declining through invasive adenocarcinoma.

Resections took place in Japan or China from about 2013 to 2018. Each case's diagnosis was confirmed by two pathologists on H&E. The V call is TRBV11-3, the J call TRBJ2-7; perhaps TRBD2 as D (5 bases). The material sequenced was FFPE normal lung tissue adjacent to the tumor. The TCR was taken from a person aged 55 to 70 with lung adenocarcinoma. CDR3 sequence: CASSLALADSYEQYF. CDR3 nucleotide sequence: TGTGCCAGCAGCTTAGCCCTAGCCGATTCCTACGAGCAGTACTTC.